This passage covers 31 T cell receptor beta chains from one sample sequenced in a study of immune cell composition in non-small cell lung cancer. The normal lung sample lay at least 3 cm, and maximally far, from the tumour. Only in-frame clones appear in the TCRdb table, and some are missing; sequencing was by immunoSEQ multiplex PCR. Of 3,900 or so clones detected, more than 75% appear once; the ten largest clones hold 9.2%. The source material was non-adjacent lung tissue. The receptors come from a human donor with non-small cell lung cancer.

To note about this clone: Other DNA sequences of this sample code for an identical CDR3. This sequence joins TRBV7-8 and TRBJ2-1; 11 nucleotides agree with TRBD2. The CDR3 has 16 residues. The trim removed 6 bases at V and 6 bases at J, leaving 10 bases unmatched. Looked up from germline, CDR1 is SGHVS and CDR2 is FQNEAQ. CDR3 sequence reads: CASSLRLAGLSNEQFF. In DNA, the CDR3 is TGTGCCAGCAGTCTAAGACTAGCGGGGCTGTCCAATGAGCAGTTCTTC.

The rearrangement uses TRBV2 and TRBJ1-5, with D possibly being TRBD1 (5 bases). V was cut by 3 bases and J by 7 bases, with 13 bases left in between. This CDR3 spans 14 amino acids. CDR1 is SNHLY, CDR2 FYNNEI, per germline. Here the CDR3 DNA reads TGTGCCAGCAGTGATCGGACACTGGAACAGCCCCAGCATTTT. This sequence encodes CASSDRTLEQPQHF.

The J gene is TRBJ2-1, the V gene TRBV2, with TRBD2 identical over 14 bases. The V and J ends lost 3 bases and 8 bases, in that order; junction bases with no gene match: 9. Looked up from germline, CDR1 is SNHLY and CDR2 is FYNNEI. CDR3 length: 17 amino acids. The CDR3 coding sequence is TGTGCCAGCAGTGATCTTGGGACTAGCGGGAGAGAGTATGAGCAGTTCTTC. Translation gives CASSDLGTSGREYEQFF.

This chain joins TRBV7-9 and TRBJ1-1, with 7 bases fitting TRBD1. V dropped 0 bases and J dropped 4; count of bases not matched to a gene: 5. The CDR3 runs to 15 residues. From germline, CDR1 is SEHNR and CDR2 FQNEAQ (reference sequence). For the CDR3, the DNA is TGTGCCAGCAGCTTAGCTAACGCAGGGGGCACTGAAGCTTTCTTT. It is translated as CASSLANAGGTEAFF.

The V call is TRBV4-1, the J call TRBJ2-7; no firm D call. Per the germline V gene, CDR1 is MGHRA and CDR2 is YSYEKL. This CDR3 contains 12 residues. V was cut by 0 bases and J by 5 bases, with 5 bases left in between. For the CDR3, the DNA is TGCGCCAGCAGCCAAGATATAAACGAGCAGTACTTC. This translates into CASSQDINEQYF.

This sequence joins TRBV10-3 and TRBJ2-5; 11 nucleotides match TRBD1. Germline V gives CDR1 ENHRY, CDR2 SYGVKD. The V and J ends lost 8 bases and 2 bases, in that order; junction bases with no gene match: 4. The CDR3 extends over 14 amino acids. The CDR3 region has the DNA TGTGCCATCGGGACAGGGGGAGAGCAAGAGACCCAGTACTTC. Protein product: CAIGTGGEQETQYF.

The chain carries TRBV29-1 and TRBJ2-7; D is unclear. Trimming removed 1 base from V and 5 bases from J, with 9 bases in between. CDR1 and CDR2 (germline): SQVTM, ANQGSEA. This CDR3 region has 12 residues. The CDR3 nucleotides are TGCAGCGTTGAAGTTGGGCCGGACGAGCAGTACTTC. This translates into CSVEVGPDEQYF.

The chain recombines TRBV11-2 with TRBJ2-1, with D hard to call. The CDR3 is 16 amino acids. Germline-derived CDR1 and CDR2 are SGHAT and FQNNGV. The germline V and J ends were trimmed by 2 bases and 7 bases, with 18 bases remaining between them. CDR3 sequence (DNA): TGTGCCAGCAGCTTACCGAGTCGAGGCTTTGGTAATGAGCAGTTCTTC. Translation gives CASSLPSRGFGNEQFF.

This clone occurred once. The chain joins TRBV7-9 to TRBJ1-5, with D possibly matching TRBD1 (5 bases). CDR1 is SEHNR, CDR2 FQNEAQ, per germline (reference sequence). Trimming pared 5 bases from V and 7 bases from J, leaving 15 bases between. CDR3 length equals 14 residues. CDR3 residues: CASSQDRRVQPQHF. CDR3 bases: TGTGCCAGCAGCCAAGATCGCAGGGTCCAGCCCCAGCATTTT. Drawing the rest from reference TRBV7-9 and TRBJ1-5, the complete variable domain is DTGVSQNPRHKITKRGQNVTFRCDPISEHNRLYWYRQTLGQGPEFLTYFQNEAQLEKSRLLSDRFSAERPKGSFSTLEIQRTEQGDSAMYLCASSQDRRVQPQHFGDGTRLSIL.

The chain couples TRBV7-9 to TRBJ2-1; the match to TRBD2 covers 11 bases. Germline V gene sequence: CDR1 SEHNR, CDR2 FQNEAQ (reference sequence). The CDR3 runs 15 residues. The trim removed 3 bases at V and 6 bases at J, leaving 4 bases unmatched. The CDR3 region has the DNA TGTGCCAGCAGCTTTTTAACTAGCGGGGGCAATGAGCAGTTCTTC. It is translated as CASSFLTSGGNEQFF. Full variable domain (remainder filled in from reference TRBV7-9 and TRBJ2-1): DTGVSQNPRHKITKRGQNVTFRCDPISEHNRLYWYRQTLGQGPEFLTYFQNEAQLEKSRLLSDRFSAERPKGSFSTLEIQRTEQGDSAMYLCASSFLTSGGNEQFFGPGTRLTVL.

This chain connects TRBV6-4 to TRBJ2-1, with D perhaps TRBD2 (5 bases). Germline V CDR1 and CDR2: MRHNA, SNTAGT. Trimming stripped 6 bases from V and 7 bases from J, with 19 bases between. This CDR3 contains 15 residues. The CDR3 reads CASSPRVVAWNEQFF. In DNA, the CDR3 is TGTGCCAGCAGCCCGAGGGTGGTAGCGTGGAATGAGCAGTTCTTC.

V gene TRBV7-2 combines with J gene TRBJ2-2, with 9 bases matching TRBD2. The V and J ends lost 5 bases and 0 bases, in that order; junction bases with no gene match: 1. Germline loops: CDR1 SGHTA, CDR2 FQGNSA. The CDR3 sequence is 15 residues long. The CDR3 region has the DNA TGTGCCAGCAGCCCTAGCGGGACGAACACCGGGGAGCTGTTTTTT. Translated, it gives CASSPSGTNTGELFF.

The V and J genes are TRBV2 and TRBJ2-1, with TRBD2 as a possible D gene (6 bases). Trimming shortened V by 3 bases and J by 9 bases, and 12 bases separated the two germline ends. Germline V CDR1 and CDR2: SNHLY, FYNNEI. This CDR3 has 13 residues. The CDR3 region has the DNA TGTGCCAGCAGTGATGGGACTCTTAGTGAGCAGTTCTTC. This translates into CASSDGTLSEQFF.

The V call is TRBV6-6, the J call TRBJ2-3; D call uncertain. The V end lost 6 bases, the J end lost 4 bases, and 8 bases lay between the germline ends. Germline assignment: CDR1 MNHNY and CDR2 SVGAGI (reference sequence). The CDR3 has 12 residues. The CDR3 protein is CASSSAADTQYF. DNA for the CDR3: TGTGCCAGCAGCTCCGCGGCAGATACGCAGTATTTT.

The chain links TRBV4-1 to TRBJ2-3; 12 bases line up with TRBD2. The CDR3 has 17 residues. V dropped 4 bases and J dropped 5; count of bases not matched to a gene: 10. Germline V gives CDR1 MGHRA, CDR2 YSYEKL. CDR3 loop: CASSRFSSGRAGDTQYF. DNA of the CDR3: TGCGCCAGCAGCCGATTCTCTAGCGGGAGGGCGGGAGATACGCAGTATTTT.

The CDR3 sequence is CASSLSGLTYEQYF. In nucleotides, the CDR3 is TGTGCCAGCAGCTTGTCGGGACTGACCTACGAGCAGTACTTC. The chain recombines TRBV5-4 with TRBJ2-7, with D possibly TRBD2 on 6 matching bases. V gave up 1 base and J gave up 2 bases, with 10 bases separating them. In germline, CDR1 is SGHNT, CDR2 YYREEE (reference sequence). This CDR3 has 14 amino acids. Full variable domain (missing parts from reference TRBV5-4 and TRBJ2-7): ETGVTQSPTHLIKTRGQQVTLRCSSQSGHNTVSWYQQALGQGPQFIFQYYREEENGRGNFPPRFSGLQFPNYSSELNVNALELDDSALYLCASSLSGLTYEQYFGPGTRLTVT.

This clone has only a few counts. This chain links TRBV6-9 with TRBJ2-1; 9 positions agree with TRBD2. This CDR3 region has 14 residues. CDR1 and CDR2 from the germline V gene are MNHGY and SVAAGI. The V gene end was trimmed by 7 bases and the J gene end by 8 bases; junction bases not matched to a gene: 9. CDR3: CASTGGREGDEQFF. CDR3 coding DNA: TGTGCCAGCACTGGCGGGAGGGAGGGAGATGAGCAGTTCTTC.

The chain recombines TRBV5-3 with TRBJ2-1; 11 bases are shared with TRBD2. TRBV5-3 is an ORF, and what it does is uncertain. V was clipped by 0 bases and J by 6 bases; unmatched bases: 11. The CDR3 is 18 residues long. The CDR3 sequence is CARSLDVGSGGAGNEQFF. CDR3 nucleotides: TGTGCCAGAAGCTTGGATGTCGGTAGCGGGGGGGCGGGCAATGAGCAGTTCTTC.

The gene calls are TRBV5-5 and TRBJ2-1; 10 bases match TRBD1. Germline CDR1 reads SGHKS; CDR2 reads YYEKEE (reference sequence). Germline trimming cut 1 base from V and 3 bases from J; bases unmatched to any gene: 1. This CDR3 is 15 amino acids long. CDR3 amino acids: CASSLRDRGYNEQFF. The DNA of the CDR3 is TGTGCCAGCAGCTTGAGGGACAGGGGCTACAATGAGCAGTTCTTC.

The chain combines TRBV5-1 with TRBJ2-5, with 10 bases lining up with TRBD2. Germline CDR1 reads SGHRS; CDR2 reads YFSETQ. The CDR3 contains 15 residues. The V gene end was trimmed by 4 bases and the J gene end by 5 bases; junction bases not matched to a gene: 8. The CDR3 spells CASSVTGTSEETQYF. In DNA, the CDR3 is TGCGCCAGCAGCGTAACCGGGACTAGCGAGGAGACCCAGTACTTC.

The sample holds a few counts of this clone. The rearrangement links TRBV2 to TRBJ2-7; perhaps TRBD1 as D (6 bases). The length of the CDR3 is 11 residues. Germline V gives CDR1 SNHLY, CDR2 FYNNEI. With 11 bases removed from V and 4 bases from J, the gap between germline ends came to 12 bases. This chain's CDR3 is CASTRGYEQYF. CDR3 in DNA: TGTGCCTCTACCAGGGGATACGAGCAGTACTTC.

V gene TRBV30 combines with J gene TRBJ2-5; D may be TRBD2 (5 bases). The J call may be incorrect, as the DNA end agrees better with TRBJ2-7. CDR3 length: 12 amino acids. Germline V lookup: CDR1 GTSNPN, CDR2 SVGIG (reference sequence). The CDR3 here is CAWSVDYYEQYF. The CDR3, as DNA: TGTGCCTGGAGTGTAGACTACTACGAGCAGTACTTC.

Judged by abundance, this clone is medium-sized (0.01 to 0.1%). The CDR3 spells CAIRSAGVIYEQYF. The CDR3 nucleotides read TGTGCCATCCGATCAGCGGGAGTCATCTACGAGCAGTACTTC. This sequence joins TRBV28 and TRBJ2-7; 8 nucleotides align to TRBD2. J lost 3 bases, V lost 10 bases, and 11 bases had no gene match. Germline V gene sequence: CDR1 MDHEN, CDR2 SYDVKM. This CDR3 spans 14 amino acids.

This clone was seen a handful of times. V and J are TRBV19 and TRBJ1-1, with 7 bases lining up with TRBD1. This CDR3 spans 15 amino acids. With V trimmed by 6 bases and J by 0 bases, 7 bases remained unmatched. CDR1 is LNHDA, CDR2 SQIVND, per germline (reference sequence). This CDR3 is CASRPGQRMNTEAFF. CDR3 DNA sequence: TGTGCCAGTAGACCGGGACAGCGTATGAACACTGAAGCTTTCTTT.

This sequence joins TRBV28 and TRBJ1-3, with D possibly being TRBD1 (5 bases). The V gene's germline CDR1 is MDHEN and CDR2 SYDVKM. The CDR3 contains 15 residues. V was shortened by 6 bases and J by 2 bases, with 14 bases between the two germline ends. The CDR3 reads CASSSGGTAGNTIYF. CDR3 nucleotides: TGTGCCAGCAGCAGCGGGGGTACTGCTGGAAACACCATATATTTT.

The rearrangement links TRBV21-1 to TRBJ2-7; TRBD1 is the table's D call and was not checked against the DNA. TRBV21-1 is reported as a pseudogene. The CDR3 spans 15 residues. The DNA of the CDR3 is TGTGCCAGCAGCAAAGGGGGACAGCTCTCCTACGAGCAGTACTTC. Its translation is CASSKGGQLSYEQYF.

This clone was counted a few times. The rearrangement joins TRBV6-6 to TRBJ1-2, with D tentatively TRBD1 (6 bases). With 6 bases removed from V and 5 bases from J, the gap between germline ends came to 16 bases. Germline V lookup: CDR1 MNHNY, CDR2 SVGAGI (reference sequence). The CDR3 runs 14 residues. CDR3 protein: CASRPTGASYGYTF. The CDR3 coding sequence is TGTGCCAGCAGACCGACAGGTGCCTCTTATGGCTACACCTTC.

This chain connects TRBV29-1 to TRBJ1-5; D uncertain. V was clipped by 5 bases and J by 0 bases, with 8 bases between them. The CDR3 extends over 13 amino acids. The germline gives CDR1 SQVTM, CDR2 ANQGSEA. The CDR3 loop reads CSVSTSSNQPQHF. DNA of the CDR3: TGCAGCGTTTCCACTTCTAGCAATCAGCCCCAGCATTTT.

This clone was detected only a few times. The rearrangement joins TRBV28 to TRBJ1-2, with D possibly being TRBD1 (6 bases). Trimming shortened V by 6 bases and J by 2 bases, and 10 bases separated the two germline ends. Germline assignment: CDR1 MDHEN and CDR2 SYDVKM. The CDR3 extends over 13 amino acids. CDR3 nucleotide sequence: TGTGCCAGCAGACCACAGGGCAACTATGGCTACACCTTC. Translated, it gives CASRPQGNYGYTF.

The rearrangement links TRBV7-8 to TRBJ2-3; 11 bases align to TRBD2. The J segment lost 2 bases and the V segment lost 4 bases, leaving 11 bases of the junction unmatched. CDR1 is SGHVS, CDR2 FQNEAQ, per germline. The CDR3 runs 18 residues. CDR3 coding DNA: TGTGCCAGCAGCTCACGATACTCGGGACTAGCGGTCACAGATACGCAGTATTTT. This codes for CASSSRYSGLAVTDTQYF.

The chain links TRBV30 to TRBJ1-6, with 8 bases aligning to TRBD1. The CDR3 runs 14 residues. Germline lookup yields CDR1 GTSNPN and CDR2 SVGIG (reference sequence). V shed 1 base, J shed 5 bases, and the junction held 1 base outside the gene matches. CDR3 sequence reads: CAWSAGQDNSPLHF. DNA for the CDR3: TGTGCCTGGAGTGCGGGACAGGATAATTCACCCCTCCACTTT. Full variable domain (remainder filled in from reference TRBV30 and TRBJ1-6): SQTIHQWPATLVQPVGSPLSLECTVEGTSNPNLYWYRQAAGRGLQLLFYSVGIGQISSEVPQNLSASRPQDRQFILSSKKLLLSDSGFYLCAWSAGQDNSPLHFGNGTRLTVT.